These 23 T cell receptor beta chains came from one sample sequenced in a study of blood T cell repertoires in COVID-19. Sequencing used immunoSEQ multiplex PCR; TCRdb keeps in-frame clones, though not all of them. The table records under 250,000 clones, about 84% of them present only once. Source material: peripheral blood. These receptor sequences come from a woman aged 80 or over with acute or convalescent COVID-19.

V gene TRBV11-2 combines with J gene TRBJ2-7; TRBD1 matches at 10 bases. Germline loops: CDR1 SGHAT, CDR2 FQNNGV. The V and J ends lost 5 bases and 3 bases, in that order; junction bases with no gene match: 4. The CDR3 consists of 14 residues. This chain's CDR3 is CASSPWDRGYEQYF. The CDR3 DNA reads TGTGCCAGCAGCCCTTGGGACAGGGGCTACGAGCAGTACTTC.

The chain carries TRBV19 and TRBJ1-6; D remains ambiguous. The CDR3 sequence is 13 residues long. Germline assignment: CDR1 LNHDA and CDR2 SQIVND (reference sequence). Trimming took off 5 bases at V and 9 bases at J, with 11 bases between the two ends. This CDR3 reads CASSLSVASPLHF. The CDR3 coding sequence is TGTGCCAGTAGTTTGTCTGTGGCTTCACCCCTCCACTTT.

CDR3 nucleotide sequence: TGTGCCACCAGCAGATTAGGACTTATGGGTAGCGGGAGGGCCAGTAATGAGCAGTTCTTC. Translating it yields CATSRLGLMGSGRASNEQFF. The rearrangement uses TRBV15 and TRBJ2-1, with 11 bases aligning to TRBD2. This CDR3 is built from 20 residues. Germline values: CDR1 LNHNV, CDR2 YYDKDF (reference sequence). Germline trimming cut 2 bases from V and 7 bases from J; bases unmatched to any gene: 19.

DNA for the CDR3: TGTGCCAGCAGCCGGACAGGGCCGGGTGGCTACACCTTC. Residues: CASSRTGPGGYTF. V usage is TRBV6-1 and J usage is TRBJ1-2; TRBD1 agrees at 8 bases. J lost 7 bases, V lost 6 bases, and 7 bases had no gene match. The CDR3 spans 13 residues. The germline V gene has CDR1 MNHNS and CDR2 SASEGT.

The gene calls are TRBV6-5 and TRBJ2-1; 8 bases are shared with TRBD1. The CDR3 is made up of 13 amino acids. CDR1 is MNHEY and CDR2 is SVGAGI in the germline V gene. V dropped 9 bases and J dropped 6; count of bases not matched to a gene: 7. The CDR3 protein is CASLTGTGNEQFF. The CDR3 DNA follows: TGTGCCAGTCTCACAGGGACAGGCAATGAGCAGTTCTTC.

This clone was seen just once. This chain links TRBV27 with TRBJ2-7; D unresolved. Germline V lookup: CDR1 MNHEY, CDR2 SMNVEV (reference sequence). V was cut by 2 bases and J by 2 bases, with 10 bases left in between. The CDR3 spans 14 residues. CDR3 in amino acids: CASSLGPEPYEQYF. The CDR3 nucleotides read TGTGCCAGCAGTTTAGGTCCGGAGCCCTACGAGCAGTACTTC.

The chain combines TRBV2 with TRBJ2-3; 15 positions match TRBD2. Losses at the gene ends were 6 bases for V and 14 bases for J; bases not matched to a gene: 6. This CDR3 region has 13 residues. Germline CDR1 is SNHLY and CDR2 is FYNNEI. The CDR3 sequence is CASRRGLAGGPYF. CDR3 DNA: TGTGCCAGCAGGAGAGGACTAGCGGGGGGGCCGTATTTT.

The V and J genes are TRBV7-8 and TRBJ2-7, with 9 bases aligning to TRBD1. The CDR3 is made up of 14 amino acids. Germline V gene data show CDR1 as SGHVS and CDR2 as FQNEAQ. The J segment lost 3 bases and the V segment lost 4 bases, leaving 4 bases of the junction unmatched. The CDR3 nucleotides read TGTGCCAGCAGCTATTCGGGACAGGGCTACGAGCAGTACTTC. Amino acids: CASSYSGQGYEQYF.

This clone was counted only a few times. CDR3 sequence (DNA): TGTGCCAGCAGCCGAGGCAGGGTCACCGGGGAGCTGTTTTTT. As protein: CASSRGRVTGELFF. The chain uses TRBV14 and TRBJ2-2; tentatively, D is TRBD1 (5 bases). Trimming removed 4 bases from V and 4 bases from J, with 10 bases in between. Germline lookup yields CDR1 SGHDN and CDR2 FVKESK. This CDR3 is 14 amino acids long.

This clone was seen only once. The J gene is TRBJ2-2, the V gene TRBV19; TRBD2 matches 14 bases. This CDR3 contains 17 residues. V shed 4 bases, J shed 0 bases, and the junction held 1 base outside the gene matches. The germline gives CDR1 LNHDA, CDR2 SQIVND (reference sequence). This CDR3 is CASSRTSGGSNTGELFF. The CDR3, as DNA: TGTGCCAGTAGTAGGACTAGCGGGGGGTCGAACACCGGGGAGCTGTTTTTT.

This sequence joins TRBV9 and TRBJ1-6; D not resolved. Germline V gene sequence: CDR1 SGDLS, CDR2 YYNGEE. Trimming stripped 0 bases from V and 6 bases from J, with 7 bases between. The length of the CDR3 is 14 residues. The CDR3 nucleotides read TGTGCCAGCAGCGTAGGGCAGATTAATTCACCCCTCCACTTT. Residues: CASSVGQINSPLHF.

The rearrangement uses TRBV30 and TRBJ1-2; a weak D match, TRBD1 (5 bases). The V gene lost 5 bases and the J gene lost 4 bases, with 14 bases spanning the gap. The CDR3 covers 13 residues. CDR1 is GTSNPN and CDR2 is SVGIG in the germline V gene (reference sequence). CDR3 protein: CAWSVGQLYGYTF. In DNA form, the CDR3 reads TGTGCCTGGTCTGTGGGGCAGCTCTATGGCTACACCTTC.

The V call is TRBV18, the J call TRBJ1-3; D is uncertain. The CDR3 runs 15 residues. The V end lost 2 bases, the J end lost 0 bases, and 8 bases lay between the germline ends. Germline V gene data show CDR1 as KGHSH and CDR2 as LQKENI. In DNA, the CDR3 is TGTGCCAGCTCACCAATCCCTTCCTCTGGAAACACCATATATTTT. This translates into CASSPIPSSGNTIYF.

J is TRBJ2-7 and V is TRBV30; weak D call: TRBD2 (7 bases). Trimming cost V 2 bases and J 9 bases, with 11 bases left between them. In germline, CDR1 is GTSNPN, CDR2 SVGIG (reference sequence). The length of the CDR3 is 11 residues. DNA of the CDR3: TGTGCCTGGAGTCGGGGGGCCGGGCAGTACTTC. This gives the protein CAWSRGAGQYF.

This chain connects TRBV21-1 to TRBJ1-5. TRBV21-1 constitutes a pseudogene. The CDR3 spans 15 residues. The DNA for the CDR3 is TGTGCCATGGAGGGACCGACCTATAGCAATCAGCCCCAGCATTTT. It is translated as CAMEGPTYSNQPQHF.

The V gene is TRBV18, the J gene TRBJ2-7; possible D gene TRBD2, 6 bases. The germline V gene has CDR1 KGHSH and CDR2 LQKENI. The CDR3 runs to 15 residues. The V and J ends lost 0 bases and 2 bases respectively, with 11 bases between them. The CDR3 DNA is TGTGCCAGCTCACCACCGACGGGACTTACCTACGAGCAGTACTTC. Protein product: CASSPPTGLTYEQYF.

In nucleotides, the CDR3 is TGTGCCAGCAGCTCTTTACTTGACGGGGGTGAGCAGTACTTC. It yields the protein CASSSLLDGGEQYF. This chain links TRBV6-5 with TRBJ2-7; D may be TRBD2 (6 bases). Germline V gene lookup returns CDR1 MNHEY and CDR2 SVGAGI. The CDR3 runs to 14 residues. With 6 bases removed from V and 7 bases from J, the gap between germline ends came to 19 bases.

The chain links TRBV4-1 to TRBJ2-7; D is perhaps TRBD2 (6 bases). This CDR3 comprises 15 residues. The V end lost 4 bases, the J end lost 2 bases, and 15 bases lay between the germline ends. Germline loops: CDR1 MGHRA, CDR2 YSYEKL. CDR3: CASSPKRTGAYEQYF. CDR3 nucleotide sequence: TGCGCCAGCAGCCCTAAACGGACGGGAGCCTACGAGCAGTACTTC.

Note on this clone: The sample holds other DNA sequences that translate to the same CDR3. CDR3 nucleotide sequence: TGCGCCAGCAGCTTGGGCAGGGAAGGTGAAAAACTGTTTTTT. It specifies CASSLGREGEKLFF. The rearrangement links TRBV5-1 to TRBJ1-4; D might be TRBD1 (5 bases). V lost 0 bases and J lost 7, with 10 bases in between. The CDR3 spans 14 residues. Germline V gene sequence: CDR1 SGHRS, CDR2 YFSETQ.

The chain couples TRBV19 to TRBJ2-5; tentatively, D is TRBD1 (6 bases). The length of the CDR3 is 13 residues. The germline gives CDR1 LNHDA, CDR2 SQIVND (reference sequence). Trimming cost V 4 bases and J 7 bases, with 13 bases left between them. In DNA form, the CDR3 reads TGTGCCAGTAGTACGCTACAGGGTCGGACCCAGTACTTC. It yields the protein CASSTLQGRTQYF.

J is TRBJ2-7 and V is TRBV7-7, with 8 bases identical to TRBD1. Germline-derived CDR1 and CDR2 are SSHAT and FNYEAQ (reference sequence). V shed 5 bases, J shed 6 bases, and the junction held 12 bases outside the gene matches. This CDR3 region has 15 residues. Written as DNA, the CDR3 is TGTGCCAGCAGCGCCTCGACAGGGGTGATGGGCGAGCAGTACTTC. This gives the protein CASSASTGVMGEQYF.

This rearrangement joins TRBV7-3 to TRBJ2-3; D gene ambiguous. V was cut by 4 bases and J by 0 bases, with 8 bases left in between. The germline CDR1 and CDR2 sequences are SGHTA and FQGTGA. This CDR3 spans 14 amino acids. The CDR3 nucleotides are TGTGCCAGCAGCTCTGGGCACAGCACAGATACGCAGTATTTT. This encodes CASSSGHSTDTQYF.

The V call is TRBV14, the J call TRBJ2-6; 10 nucleotides line up with TRBD1. The CDR3 has 18 amino acids. Trimming cost V 4 bases and J 1 base; bases outside gene matches: 7. CDR1 is SGHDN and CDR2 is FVKESK in the germline V gene. CDR3 bases: TGTGCCAGCAGCCTTCCGGGACAGGGGTATTCTGGGGCCAACGTCCTGACTTTC. Encoded protein: CASSLPGQGYSGANVLTF. The variable domain in full, with the rest retrieved from reference TRBV14 and TRBJ2-6, is EAGVTQFPSHSVIEKGQTVTLRCDPISGHDNLYWYRRVMGKEIKFLLHFVKESKQDESGMPNNRFLAERTGGTYSTLKVQPAELEDSGVYFCASSLPGQGYSGANVLTFGAGSRLTVL.